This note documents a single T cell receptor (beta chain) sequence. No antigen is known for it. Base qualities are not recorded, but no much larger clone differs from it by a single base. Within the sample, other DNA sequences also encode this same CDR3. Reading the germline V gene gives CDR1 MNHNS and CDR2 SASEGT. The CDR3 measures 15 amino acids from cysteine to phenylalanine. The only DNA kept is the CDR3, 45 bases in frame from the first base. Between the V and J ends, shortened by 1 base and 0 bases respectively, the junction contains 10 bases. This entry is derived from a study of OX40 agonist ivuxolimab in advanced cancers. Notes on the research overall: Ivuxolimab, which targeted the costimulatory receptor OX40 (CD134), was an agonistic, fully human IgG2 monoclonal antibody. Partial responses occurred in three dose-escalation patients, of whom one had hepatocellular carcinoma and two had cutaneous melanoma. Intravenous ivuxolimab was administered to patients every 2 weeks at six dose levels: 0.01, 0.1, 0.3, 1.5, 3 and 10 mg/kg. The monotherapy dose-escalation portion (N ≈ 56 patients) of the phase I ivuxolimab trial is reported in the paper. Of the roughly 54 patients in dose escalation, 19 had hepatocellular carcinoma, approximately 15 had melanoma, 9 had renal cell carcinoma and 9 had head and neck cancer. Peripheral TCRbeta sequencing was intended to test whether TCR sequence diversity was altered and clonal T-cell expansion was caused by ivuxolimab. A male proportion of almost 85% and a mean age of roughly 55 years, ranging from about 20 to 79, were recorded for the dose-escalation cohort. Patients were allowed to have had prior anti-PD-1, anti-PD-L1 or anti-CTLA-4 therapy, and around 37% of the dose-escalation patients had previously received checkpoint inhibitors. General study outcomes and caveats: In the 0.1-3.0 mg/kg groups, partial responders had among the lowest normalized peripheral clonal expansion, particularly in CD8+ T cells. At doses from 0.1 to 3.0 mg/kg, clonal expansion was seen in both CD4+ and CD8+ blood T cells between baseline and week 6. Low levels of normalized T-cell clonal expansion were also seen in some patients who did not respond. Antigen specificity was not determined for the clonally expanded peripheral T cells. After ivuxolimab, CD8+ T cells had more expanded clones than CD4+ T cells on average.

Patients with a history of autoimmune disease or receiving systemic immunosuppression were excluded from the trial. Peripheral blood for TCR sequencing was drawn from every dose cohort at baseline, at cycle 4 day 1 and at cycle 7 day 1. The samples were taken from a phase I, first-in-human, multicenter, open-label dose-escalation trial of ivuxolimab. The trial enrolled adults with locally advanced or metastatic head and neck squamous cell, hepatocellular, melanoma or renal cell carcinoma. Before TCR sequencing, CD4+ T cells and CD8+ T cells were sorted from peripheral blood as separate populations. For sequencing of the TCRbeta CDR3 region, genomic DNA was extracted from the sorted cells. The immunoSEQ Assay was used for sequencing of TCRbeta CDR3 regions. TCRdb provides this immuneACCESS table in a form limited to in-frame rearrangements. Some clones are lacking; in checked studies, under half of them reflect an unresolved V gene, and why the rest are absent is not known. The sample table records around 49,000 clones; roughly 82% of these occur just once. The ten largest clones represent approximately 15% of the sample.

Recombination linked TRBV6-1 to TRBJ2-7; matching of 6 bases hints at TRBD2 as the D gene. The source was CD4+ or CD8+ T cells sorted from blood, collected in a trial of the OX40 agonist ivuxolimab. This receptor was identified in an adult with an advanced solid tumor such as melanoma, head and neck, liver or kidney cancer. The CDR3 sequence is CASSEGRGISYEQYF. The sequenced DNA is TGTGCCAGCAGTGAAGGGCGCGGGATCTCCTACGAGCAGTACTTC.